Following are 30 T cell receptor beta chains from one sample sequenced in a study of blood T cell repertoires in COVID-19. TCRdb keeps only in-frame clones here, not all; method: immunoSEQ multiplex PCR. The sample carries tens of thousands of clones, more than 80% recorded once. Input material: peripheral blood. All receptors come from a man aged 55 to 70 with acute or convalescent COVID-19.

The V call is TRBV7-3, the J call TRBJ1-1; D is ambiguous. The V end was cut by 1 base, the J end by 2 bases, with 5 bases between. Germline V gives CDR1 SGHTA, CDR2 FQGTGA. The CDR3 length is 13 residues. The CDR3 region is CASSLNTNTEAFF. CDR3 nucleotide sequence: TGTGCCAGCAGCTTAAATACAAACACTGAAGCTTTCTTT.

In its sample, this clone was seen once. The rearrangement links TRBV27 to TRBJ2-3, with 8 bases aligning to TRBD1. This CDR3 comprises 14 residues. Trimming at V came to 5 bases and at J to 2 bases, leaving 3 bases not matched to a gene. In germline, CDR1 is MNHEY, CDR2 SMNVEV (reference sequence). The DNA for the CDR3 is TGTGCCAGCAGTATCAGGGGGCCCACAGATACGCAGTATTTT. Translation: CASSIRGPTDTQYF.

The J gene is TRBJ2-1, the V gene TRBV11-2; 13 bases are shared with TRBD2. From germline, CDR1 is SGHAT and CDR2 FQNNGV. The CDR3 consists of 17 residues. V dropped 8 bases and J dropped 0; count of bases not matched to a gene: 7. Written as DNA, the CDR3 is TGTGCCAGCGCTCACGGACTAGCGGGAGACTCCTACAATGAGCAGTTCTTC. Protein sequence: CASAHGLAGDSYNEQFF.

This chain links TRBV14 with TRBJ2-5; D not resolved. V was clipped by 0 bases and J by 4 bases, with 9 bases between them. Germline CDR1 is SGHDN and CDR2 is FVKESK. The CDR3 consists of 14 residues. The DNA for the CDR3 is TGTGCCAGCAGCCAAGACAGGCTCAGAGAGACCCAGTACTTC. It yields the protein CASSQDRLRETQYF. Together with reference TRBV14 and TRBJ2-5, the CDR3 gives the full variable domain: EAGVTQFPSHSVIEKGQTVTLRCDPISGHDNLYWYRRVMGKEIKFLLHFVKESKQDESGMPNNRFLAERTGGTYSTLKVQPAELEDSGVYFCASSQDRLRETQYFGPGTRLLVL.

The V gene is TRBV6-5, the J gene TRBJ2-7; no firm D call. The V gene's germline CDR1 is MNHEY and CDR2 SVGAGI. With 6 bases removed from V and 6 bases from J, the gap between germline ends came to 12 bases. This CDR3 spans 12 amino acids. CDR3 sequence reads: CASSTRHGEQYF. CDR3 DNA sequence: TGTGCCAGCAGCACCCGACACGGCGAGCAGTACTTC.

CDR3 nucleotides: TGTGCCAGCAGCTTCCTCTCTGGAAACACCATATATTTT. Translated: CASSFLSGNTIYF. The chain is built from TRBV11-1 and TRBJ1-3; D ambiguous. The CDR3 loop spans 13 amino acids. Trimming took 3 bases from V and 0 from J, leaving 3 bases between them. Germline V gene sequence: CDR1 SGHAT, CDR2 FQDESV (reference sequence).

This chain links TRBV12-3 or TRBV12-4 with TRBJ2-1; unclear D gene. V lost 2 bases to trimming and J lost 3 bases, with 5 bases between them. The CDR3 spans 13 residues. This CDR3 reads CASSLRVYNEQFF. Written as DNA, the CDR3 is TGTGCCAGCAGTTTACGAGTCTACAATGAGCAGTTCTTC.

This chain uses TRBV2 with TRBJ1-1; the D gene is possibly TRBD1 (6 bases). The germline V gene has CDR1 SNHLY and CDR2 FYNNEI. Trimming pared 4 bases from V and 6 bases from J, leaving 18 bases between. There are 15 residues in the CDR3. CDR3 bases: TGTGCCAGCAGTGTGAGCGGGGGCGGGGGGCCTGAAGCTTTCTTT. It translates to CASSVSGGGGPEAFF.

The chain has TRBV18 and TRBJ1-5, with a tentative D call TRBD1 (5 bases). Trimming removed 6 bases at V and 3 bases at J, with 9 bases between. Germline CDR1 KGHSH, CDR2 LQKENI. This CDR3 spans 13 amino acids. The CDR3 loop reads CASSSRDNQPQHF. The CDR3, as DNA: TGTGCCAGCTCGAGCAGGGACAATCAGCCCCAGCATTTT.

This sequence joins TRBV7-2 and TRBJ2-2, with 7 bases that match TRBD2. CDR1 is SGHTA and CDR2 is FQGNSA in the germline V gene. The ends lost 5 bases at V and 4 bases at J; junction bases unmatched: 7. The CDR3 runs to 15 residues. CDR3 sequence: CASSPFPGGTGELFF. CDR3 DNA: TGTGCCAGCAGCCCCTTTCCGGGAGGCACCGGGGAGCTGTTTTTT.

V gene TRBV10-2 combines with J gene TRBJ1-2; 8 bases match TRBD1. The junction had 8 bases not matched to a gene; V was cut back by 5 bases and J by 3 bases. The CDR3 has 15 amino acids. The germline CDR1 and CDR2 sequences are WSHSY and SAAADI. The CDR3 is CASSSDRAVYYGYTF. CDR3 bases: TGCGCCAGCAGTTCGGACAGGGCGGTGTACTATGGCTACACCTTC.

This clone has a single count. The rearrangement joins TRBV28 to TRBJ1-5, with 7 positions matching TRBD1. The CDR3 runs 15 residues. The junction had 12 bases not matched to a gene; V was cut back by 11 bases and J by 2 bases. Germline CDR1 reads MDHEN; CDR2 reads SYDVKM. DNA for the CDR3: TGTGCCGCTAGCCTCGGAGGGGGCGGCAATCAGCCCCAGCATTTT. Its translation: CAASLGGGGNQPQHF.

The J gene is TRBJ1-2, the V gene TRBV28; 7 bases map to TRBD1. Germline lookup yields CDR1 MDHEN and CDR2 SYDVKM. With V trimmed by 5 bases and J by 5 bases, 8 bases remained unmatched. This CDR3 spans 14 amino acids. Here the CDR3 reads CASSPQGRWYGYTF. Written as DNA, the CDR3 is TGTGCCAGCAGTCCACAGGGGAGGTGGTATGGCTACACCTTC.

The J gene is TRBJ2-5, the V gene TRBV2; TRBD2 aligns across 12 bases. Germline-derived CDR1 and CDR2 are SNHLY and FYNNEI. Germline trimming cut 10 bases from V and 6 bases from J; bases unmatched to any gene: 6. The CDR3 sequence is 13 residues long. CDR3 sequence (DNA): TGTGCCACCAAAGGACTAGCGGGAAAGACCCAGTACTTC. It encodes CATKGLAGKTQYF.

The chain joins TRBV5-5 to TRBJ1-1; 8 positions agree with TRBD1. The CDR3 runs to 14 residues. V dropped 5 bases and J dropped 3; count of bases not matched to a gene: 6. Germline-derived CDR1 and CDR2 are SGHKS and YYEKEE (reference sequence). CDR3 loop: CASSWQGADTEAFF. For the CDR3, the DNA is TGTGCCAGCAGTTGGCAGGGGGCCGACACTGAAGCTTTCTTT. The full variable domain, in which reference TRBV5-5 and TRBJ1-1 provide the parts outside the CDR3, is DAGVTQSPTHLIKTRGQQVTLRCSPISGHKSVSWYQQVLGQGPQFIFQYYEKEERGRGNFPDRFSARQFPNYSSELNVNALLLGDSALYLCASSWQGADTEAFFGQGTRLTVV.

The chain joins TRBV9 to TRBJ2-7; the D gene is possibly TRBD2 (5 bases). The CDR3 length is 16 residues. The V and J ends lost 0 bases and 2 bases respectively, with 15 bases between them. Germline V lookup: CDR1 SGDLS, CDR2 YYNGEE. The DNA for the CDR3 is TGTGCCAGCAGCGTAGTTGGCGGGTCGGCTCCCTACGAGCAGTACTTC. The encoded protein is CASSVVGGSAPYEQYF.

There are a few counts of this clone. The rearrangement links TRBV29-1 to TRBJ2-7, with TRBD2 matching 8 bases. V lost 3 bases and J lost 12; bases outside the gene matches: 10. CDR1 SQVTM and CDR2 ANQGSEA come from the germline V gene. This CDR3 has 12 residues. The CDR3, as DNA: TGCAGCGTTGAGAGGCTAGCGGGCACGGGGTACTTC. Protein sequence: CSVERLAGTGYF.

This chain uses TRBV30 with TRBJ2-3; D uncertain. From germline, CDR1 is GTSNPN and CDR2 SVGIG (reference sequence). This CDR3 comprises 11 residues. V was cut by 0 bases and J by 6 bases, with 4 bases left in between. The CDR3, as DNA: TGTGCCTGGAGTGTACGGGATACGCAGTATTTT. Encoded protein: CAWSVRDTQYF.

The chain uses TRBV2 and TRBJ2-7; tentatively, D is TRBD1 (5 bases). The CDR3 totals 14 residues. From germline, CDR1 is SNHLY and CDR2 FYNNEI. Between the trimmed V and J ends, which lost 3 bases and 2 bases, there was a span of 11 bases. The CDR3: CASSELSGTYEQYF. The DNA of the CDR3 is TGTGCCAGCAGTGAGTTGTCAGGGACCTACGAGCAGTACTTC.

This chain links TRBV2 with TRBJ1-2, with D hard to call. Trimming shortened V by 7 bases and J by 1 base, and 4 bases separated the two germline ends. Germline V gives CDR1 SNHLY, CDR2 FYNNEI. The CDR3 runs 11 residues. The CDR3 bases are TGTGCCAGCACCTATAACTATGGCTACACCTTC. Translated: CASTYNYGYTF.

The chain combines TRBV5-4 with TRBJ2-3, with D unresolved. The germline V gene has CDR1 SGHNT and CDR2 YYREEE (reference sequence). V was cut by 1 base and J by 6 bases, with 12 bases left in between. The CDR3 runs 14 residues. CDR3: CASSLLAATDTQYF. The DNA of the CDR3 is TGTGCCAGCAGCTTGCTGGCCGCCACGGATACGCAGTATTTT.

This chain uses TRBV18 with TRBJ2-5; D is unresolved. The CDR3 length is 12 residues. CDR1 KGHSH and CDR2 LQKENI come from the germline V gene. V lost 1 base to trimming and J lost 5 bases, with 5 bases between them. The CDR3 is CASSPQRETQYF. In nucleotides, the CDR3 is TGTGCCAGCTCACCACAACGGGAGACCCAGTACTTC.

V is TRBV7-6 and J is TRBJ2-3, with 8 positions matching TRBD2. This CDR3 has 15 residues. Trimming cost V 5 bases and J 2 bases; bases outside gene matches: 6. The germline V gene has CDR1 SGHVS and CDR2 FNYEAQ. The CDR3 sequence: CASSAGGGTTDTQYF. CDR3 bases: TGTGCCAGCAGCGCAGGCGGGGGGACCACAGATACGCAGTATTTT.

This chain connects TRBV7-8 to TRBJ1-2, with 8 nucleotides matching TRBD1. The V and J ends lost 5 bases and 9 bases, in that order; junction bases with no gene match: 5. Germline values: CDR1 SGHVS, CDR2 FQNEAQ. The CDR3 loop spans 12 amino acids. CDR3 in amino acids: CASSPDRVSYTF. The CDR3 DNA sequence: TGTGCCAGCAGCCCGGACAGGGTGAGCTACACCTTC.

The chain carries TRBV7-9 and TRBJ2-7; D remains ambiguous. Trimming shortened V by 1 base and J by 9 bases, and 7 bases separated the two germline ends. The CDR3 runs to 11 residues. Per germline, CDR1 SEHNR and CDR2 FQNEAQ (reference sequence). DNA of the CDR3: TGTGCCAGCAGCTTAGGGGCAGGGCAGTACTTC. This codes for CASSLGAGQYF.

This chain connects TRBV12-3 or TRBV12-4 to TRBJ2-7; D not resolved. V dropped 6 bases and J dropped 6 bases, with 12 bases sitting between them. The CDR3 length is 12 residues. The CDR3 protein is CASSKRLPEQYF. CDR3 DNA sequence: TGTGCCAGCAGCAAAAGACTTCCCGAGCAGTACTTC.

This chain joins TRBV18 and TRBJ1-2; D is perhaps TRBD1 (5 bases). V lost 2 bases to trimming and J lost 4 bases, with 14 bases between them. Germline V gene sequence: CDR1 KGHSH, CDR2 LQKENI. This CDR3 is built from 15 residues. The CDR3 sequence: CASSPLITGLYGYTF. The CDR3 DNA follows: TGTGCCAGCTCACCATTAATTACAGGCCTCTATGGCTACACCTTC. Full variable domain (remainder filled in from reference TRBV18 and TRBJ1-2): NAGVMQNPRHLVRRRGQEARLRCSPMKGHSHVYWYRQLPEEGLKFMVYLQKENIIDESGMPKERFSAEFPKEGPSILRIQQVVRGDSAAYFCASSPLITGLYGYTFGSGTRLTVV.

V gene TRBV6-5 combines with J gene TRBJ2-3, with 7 bases fitting TRBD2. Germline V gene lookup returns CDR1 MNHEY and CDR2 SVGAGI. Germline trimming cut 8 bases from V and 4 bases from J; bases unmatched to any gene: 9. The CDR3 covers 14 residues. Written as DNA, the CDR3 is TGTGCCAGCCTCCGCGGGGGAAGTGCAGATACGCAGTATTTT. It codes for CASLRGGSADTQYF.

This rearrangement joins TRBV2 to TRBJ2-7; TRBD1 matches at 7 bases. CDR1 and CDR2 (germline): SNHLY, FYNNEI. The CDR3 runs 15 residues. The J segment lost 2 bases and the V segment lost 1 base, leaving 5 bases of the junction unmatched. CDR3 amino acids: CASSEEGDSTYEQYF. CDR3 coding DNA: TGTGCCAGCAGTGAAGAGGGGGACAGCACCTACGAGCAGTACTTC.

This clone has just one count. This sequence joins TRBV7-3 and TRBJ1-6; TRBD1 might be the D (5 bases). Trimming pared 1 base from V and 9 bases from J, leaving 13 bases between. Looked up from germline, CDR1 is SGHTA and CDR2 is FQGTGA. CDR3 length: 15 residues. CDR3 residues: CASSLNGRVGSPLHF. In DNA form, the CDR3 reads TGTGCCAGCAGCTTAAATGGCAGGGTGGGTTCACCCCTCCACTTT.